This passage covers 8 T cell receptor beta chains from one sample sequenced in a study of blood T cell repertoires in COVID-19. Method: immunoSEQ multiplex PCR; TCRdb's copy keeps in-frame clones and lacks some. This table has 150,000 to 200,000 clones, around 82% appearing once. Sequenced sample: PBMCs or T cells enriched from blood (not recorded which). Receptors were obtained from a man aged 35-49 years who had recovered from COVID-19.

The chain has TRBV3-1 (or the pseudogene TRBV3-2) and TRBJ2-1; 7 nucleotides line up with TRBD2. CDR3 length: 14 residues. Trimming removed 0 bases from V and 9 bases from J; junction bases left unmatched: 5. CDR1 and CDR2 (germline): LGHDT, YNNKEL (reference sequence). CDR3 sequence reads: CASSQDVGRAEQFF. The DNA for the CDR3 is TGTGCCAGCAGCCAAGATGTAGGGAGGGCTGAGCAGTTCTTC.

The chain couples TRBV5-6 to TRBJ1-2, with D unresolved. This CDR3 has 15 residues. The ends were cut back, 2 bases at V and 4 bases at J, with 15 bases in the middle. Germline CDR1 and CDR2: SGHDT and YYEEEE. This chain's CDR3 is CASSFLAKTLYGYTF. The CDR3 nucleotides read TGTGCCAGCAGCTTTTTAGCAAAGACCCTCTATGGCTACACCTTC.

This chain connects TRBV21-1 to TRBJ2-3; whether TRBD1, the table's D call, matches the DNA was not checked. TRBV21-1 is termed a pseudogene. The CDR3 consists of 18 residues. The CDR3 reads CASSSRGQGPYMTDTQYF. The CDR3 bases are TGTGCCAGCAGCTCCCGAGGACAGGGGCCTTATATGACAGATACGCAGTATTTT.

The rearrangement uses TRBV3-1 (or the pseudogene TRBV3-2) and TRBJ1-6; D gene unclear. The CDR3 contains 14 residues. Germline assignment: CDR1 LGHDT and CDR2 YNNKEL (reference sequence). V lost 5 bases and J lost 10, with 15 bases in between. The CDR3 DNA reads TGTGCCAGCAGCGAACCCGGAGACGGCTCACCCCTCCACTTT. It encodes CASSEPGDGSPLHF.

This clone occurred a few times. This chain connects TRBV19 to TRBJ2-2; 7 positions match TRBD1. The CDR3 runs to 14 residues. Per the germline V gene, CDR1 is LNHDA and CDR2 is SQIVND (reference sequence). The V segment lost 9 bases and the J segment 0 bases; nucleotides outside the gene matches: 4. CDR3 in DNA: TGTGCCAGCCAGGGACAGCCGAACACCGGGGAGCTGTTTTTT. Translating it yields CASQGQPNTGELFF.

CDR3 region: CASIRGSGELFF. The CDR3 DNA follows: TGTGCCAGTATCAGGGGTTCCGGGGAGCTGTTTTTT. The chain couples TRBV19 to TRBJ2-2; a possible D gene is TRBD1 (6 bases). V shed 7 bases and J shed 6 bases, with 9 bases lying between them. This CDR3 spans 12 amino acids. CDR1 is LNHDA and CDR2 is SQIVND in the germline V gene (reference sequence). The variable domain in full, with the rest retrieved from reference TRBV19 and TRBJ2-2, is DGGITQSPKYLFRKEGQNVTLSCEQNLNHDAMYWYRQDPGQGLRLIYYSQIVNDFQKGDIAEGYSVSREKKESFPLTVTSAQKNPTAFYLCASIRGSGELFFGEGSRLTVL.

The V gene is TRBV6-1, the J gene TRBJ2-1; 9 bases are a match to TRBD2. With V trimmed by 3 bases and J by 9 bases, 21 bases remained unmatched. CDR3 length equals 19 residues. CDR1 is MNHNS and CDR2 is SASEGT in the germline V gene. CDR3 bases: TGTGCCAGCAGTGACCTTTGGGTAGCGGGGGTCAGTCACCGGGTTGAGCAGTTCTTC. Its protein is CASSDLWVAGVSHRVEQFF.

The sample holds a few counts of this clone. The rearrangement joins TRBV6-4 to TRBJ1-5, with unresolved D. The CDR3 runs 15 residues. V gave up 0 bases and J gave up 9 bases, with 15 bases separating them. CDR1 MRHNA and CDR2 SNTAGT come from the germline V gene. CDR3 sequence: CASSDSKVPEGPQHF. For the CDR3, the DNA is TGTGCCAGCAGTGACTCGAAAGTGCCGGAGGGGCCCCAGCATTTT.